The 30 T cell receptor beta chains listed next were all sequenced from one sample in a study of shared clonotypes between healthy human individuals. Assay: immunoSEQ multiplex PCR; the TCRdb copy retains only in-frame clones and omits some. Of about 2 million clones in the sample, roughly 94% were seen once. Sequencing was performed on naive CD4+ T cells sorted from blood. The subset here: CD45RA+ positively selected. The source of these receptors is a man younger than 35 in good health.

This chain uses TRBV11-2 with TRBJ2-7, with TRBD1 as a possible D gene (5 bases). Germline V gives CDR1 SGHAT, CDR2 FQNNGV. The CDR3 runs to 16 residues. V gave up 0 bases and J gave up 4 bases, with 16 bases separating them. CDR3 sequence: CASSLESGKGLYEQYF. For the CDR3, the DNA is TGTGCCAGCAGCTTAGAGTCAGGGAAGGGTCTATACGAGCAGTACTTC.

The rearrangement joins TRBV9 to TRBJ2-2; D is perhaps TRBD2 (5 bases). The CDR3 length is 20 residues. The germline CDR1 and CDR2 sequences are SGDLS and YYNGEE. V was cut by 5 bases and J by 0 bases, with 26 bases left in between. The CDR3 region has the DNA TGTGCCAGCAGATCGGGTACGAGATGGGGAGAACAGCCGAACACCGGGGAGCTGTTTTTT. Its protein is CASRSGTRWGEQPNTGELFF.

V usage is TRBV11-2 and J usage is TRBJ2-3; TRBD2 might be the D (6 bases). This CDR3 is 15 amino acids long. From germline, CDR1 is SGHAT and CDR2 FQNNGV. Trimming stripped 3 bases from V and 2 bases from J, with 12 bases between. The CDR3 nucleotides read TGTGCCAGCAGCTTGCGGCGGGGCCCCACAGATACGCAGTATTTT. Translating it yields CASSLRRGPTDTQYF. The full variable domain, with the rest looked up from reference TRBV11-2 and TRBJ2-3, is EAGVAQSPRYKIIEKRQSVAFWCNPISGHATLYWYQQILGQGPKLLIQFQNNGVVDDSQLPKDRFSAERLKGVDSTLKIQPAKLEDSAVYLCASSLRRGPTDTQYFGPGTRLTVL.

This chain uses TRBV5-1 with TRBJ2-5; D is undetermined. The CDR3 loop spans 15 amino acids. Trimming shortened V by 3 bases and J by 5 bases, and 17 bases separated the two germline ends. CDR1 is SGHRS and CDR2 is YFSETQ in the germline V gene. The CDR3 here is CASSSQDGWRETQYF. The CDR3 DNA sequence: TGCGCCAGCAGCTCCCAGGACGGGTGGCGGGAGACCCAGTACTTC.

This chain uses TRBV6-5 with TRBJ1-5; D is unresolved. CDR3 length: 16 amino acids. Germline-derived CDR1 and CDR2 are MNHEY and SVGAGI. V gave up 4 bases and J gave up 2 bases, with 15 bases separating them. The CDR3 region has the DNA TGTGCCAGCAGTTCACAAAAGGGCCCTCGCAATCAGCCCCAGCATTTT. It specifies CASSSQKGPRNQPQHF.

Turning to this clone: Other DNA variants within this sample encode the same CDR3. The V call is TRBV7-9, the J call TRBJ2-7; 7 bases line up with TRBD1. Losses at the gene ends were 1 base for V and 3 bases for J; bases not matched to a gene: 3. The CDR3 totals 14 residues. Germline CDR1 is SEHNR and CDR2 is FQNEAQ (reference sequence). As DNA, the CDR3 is TGTGCCAGCAGCTTAGGACAGGGAAACTACGAGCAGTACTTC. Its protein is CASSLGQGNYEQYF.

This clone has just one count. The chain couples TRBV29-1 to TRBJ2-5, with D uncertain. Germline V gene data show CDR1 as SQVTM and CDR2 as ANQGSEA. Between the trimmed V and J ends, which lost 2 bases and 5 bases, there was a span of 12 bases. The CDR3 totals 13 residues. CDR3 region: CSVESINPETQYF. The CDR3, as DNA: TGCAGCGTTGAATCCATAAACCCGGAGACCCAGTACTTC.

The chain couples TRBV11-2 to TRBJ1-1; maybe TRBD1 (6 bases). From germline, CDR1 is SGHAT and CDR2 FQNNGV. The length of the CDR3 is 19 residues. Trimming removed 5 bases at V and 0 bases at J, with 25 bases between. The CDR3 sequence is CASSPVLPDRNYMNTEAFF. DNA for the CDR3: TGTGCCAGCAGCCCAGTCCTACCGGACAGAAACTACATGAACACTGAAGCTTTCTTT.

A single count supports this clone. The CDR3: CSVEKDRETQYF. Written as DNA, the CDR3 is TGCAGCGTTGAAAAGGACAGAGAGACCCAGTACTTC. The rearrangement links TRBV29-1 to TRBJ2-5, with D tentatively TRBD1 (6 bases). This CDR3 contains 12 residues. The germline V and J ends were trimmed by 2 bases and 4 bases, with 8 bases remaining between them. From germline, CDR1 is SQVTM and CDR2 ANQGSEA.

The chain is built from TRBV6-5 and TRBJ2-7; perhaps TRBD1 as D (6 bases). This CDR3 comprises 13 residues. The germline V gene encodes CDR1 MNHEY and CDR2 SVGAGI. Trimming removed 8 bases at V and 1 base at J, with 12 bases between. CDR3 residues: CASSQGISYEQYF. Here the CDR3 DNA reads TGTGCCAGCTCCCAGGGGATTTCCTACGAGCAGTACTTC.

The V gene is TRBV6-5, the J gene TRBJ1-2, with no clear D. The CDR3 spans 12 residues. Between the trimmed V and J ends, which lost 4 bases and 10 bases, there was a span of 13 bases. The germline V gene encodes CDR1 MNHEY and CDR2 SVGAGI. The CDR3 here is CASSSPGRAYTF. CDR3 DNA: TGTGCCAGCAGTTCCCCCGGACGTGCCTACACCTTC.

This chain's CDR3 is CAWSEQTMMNTEAFF. DNA of the CDR3: TGTGCCTGGAGTGAGCAGACAATGATGAACACTGAAGCTTTCTTT. The chain joins TRBV30 to TRBJ1-1; D ambiguous. Germline assignment: CDR1 GTSNPN and CDR2 SVGIG (reference sequence). The CDR3 is 15 amino acids. V was trimmed by 1 base and J by 0 bases, leaving 12 bases between them.

CDR3 amino acids: CASSNDSPNQPQHF. The CDR3 region has the DNA TGTGCCAGTAGTAACGACAGTCCCAATCAGCCCCAGCATTTT. The rearrangement uses TRBV19 and TRBJ1-5; TRBD1 might be the D (5 bases). This CDR3 has 14 amino acids. Germline CDR1 reads LNHDA; CDR2 reads SQIVND (reference sequence). Trimming shortened V by 4 bases and J by 3 bases, and 10 bases separated the two germline ends.

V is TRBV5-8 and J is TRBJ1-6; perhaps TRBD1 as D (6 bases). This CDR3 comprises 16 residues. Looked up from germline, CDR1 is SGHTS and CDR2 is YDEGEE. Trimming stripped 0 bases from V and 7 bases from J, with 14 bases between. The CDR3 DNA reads TGTGCCAGCAGCTTGGAGACAGGACCACGGAATTCACCCCTCCACTTT. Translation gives CASSLETGPRNSPLHF.

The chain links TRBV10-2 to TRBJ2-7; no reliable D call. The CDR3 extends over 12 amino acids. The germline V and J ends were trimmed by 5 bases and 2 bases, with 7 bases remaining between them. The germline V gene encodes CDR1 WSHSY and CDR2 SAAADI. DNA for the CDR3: TGCGCCAGCAGTCAGGATACCTACGAGCAGTACTTC. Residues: CASSQDTYEQYF.

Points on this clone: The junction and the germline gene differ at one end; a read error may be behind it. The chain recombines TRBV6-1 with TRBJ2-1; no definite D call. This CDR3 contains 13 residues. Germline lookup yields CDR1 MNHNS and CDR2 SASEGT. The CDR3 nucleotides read TGTGCCACCAGTCTGTTTTTAGTCAATGAGCAGTTCTTC. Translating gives CATSLFLVNEQFF.

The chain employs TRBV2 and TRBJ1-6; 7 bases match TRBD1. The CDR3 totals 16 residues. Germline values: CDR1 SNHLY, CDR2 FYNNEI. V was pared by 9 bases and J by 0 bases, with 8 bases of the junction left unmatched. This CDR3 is CARRQGLSSYNSPLHF. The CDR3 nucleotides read TGTGCCAGGAGACAGGGTCTGAGCTCCTATAATTCACCCCTCCACTTT.

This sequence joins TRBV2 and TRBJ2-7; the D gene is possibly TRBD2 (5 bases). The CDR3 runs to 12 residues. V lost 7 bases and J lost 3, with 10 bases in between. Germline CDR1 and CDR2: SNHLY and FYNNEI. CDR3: CASTLSGYEQYF. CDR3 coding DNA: TGTGCCAGCACCCTAAGCGGCTACGAGCAGTACTTC.

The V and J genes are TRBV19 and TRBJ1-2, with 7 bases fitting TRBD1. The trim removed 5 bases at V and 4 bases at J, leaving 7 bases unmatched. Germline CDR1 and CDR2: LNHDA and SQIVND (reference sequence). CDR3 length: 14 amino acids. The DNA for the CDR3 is TGTGCCAGTAGTCAGGGACAGTTACTCTATGGCTACACCTTC. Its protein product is CASSQGQLLYGYTF.

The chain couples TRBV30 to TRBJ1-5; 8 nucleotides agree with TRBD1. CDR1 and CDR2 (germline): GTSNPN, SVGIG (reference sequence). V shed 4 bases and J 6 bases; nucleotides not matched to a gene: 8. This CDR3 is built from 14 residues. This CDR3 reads CAWTGQGGSQPQHF. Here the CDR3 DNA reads TGTGCCTGGACCGGACAGGGAGGCAGTCAGCCCCAGCATTTT. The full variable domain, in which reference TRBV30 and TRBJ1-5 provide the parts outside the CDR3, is SQTIHQWPATLVQPVGSPLSLECTVEGTSNPNLYWYRQAAGRGLQLLFYSVGIGQISSEVPQNLSASRPQDRQFILSSKKLLLSDSGFYLCAWTGQGGSQPQHFGDGTRLSIL.

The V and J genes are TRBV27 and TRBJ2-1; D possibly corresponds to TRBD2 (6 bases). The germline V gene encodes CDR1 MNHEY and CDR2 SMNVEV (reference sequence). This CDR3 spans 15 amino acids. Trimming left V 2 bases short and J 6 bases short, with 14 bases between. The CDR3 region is CASSLRRDWGNEQFF. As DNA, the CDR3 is TGTGCCAGCAGTTTAAGGCGGGATTGGGGCAATGAGCAGTTCTTC.

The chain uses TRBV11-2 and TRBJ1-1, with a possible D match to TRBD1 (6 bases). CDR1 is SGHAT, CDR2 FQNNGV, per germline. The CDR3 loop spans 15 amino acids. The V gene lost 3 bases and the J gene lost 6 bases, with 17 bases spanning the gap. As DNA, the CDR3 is TGTGCCAGCAGCTTGATCTCAGGGGTTCTTTCTGAAGCTTTCTTT. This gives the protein CASSLISGVLSEAFF.

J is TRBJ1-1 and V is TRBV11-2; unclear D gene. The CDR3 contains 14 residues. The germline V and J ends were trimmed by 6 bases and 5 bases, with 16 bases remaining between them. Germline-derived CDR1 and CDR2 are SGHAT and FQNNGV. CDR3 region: CASSLQHGGTEAFF. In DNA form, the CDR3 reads TGTGCCAGCAGTCTACAACATGGTGGGACTGAAGCTTTCTTT.

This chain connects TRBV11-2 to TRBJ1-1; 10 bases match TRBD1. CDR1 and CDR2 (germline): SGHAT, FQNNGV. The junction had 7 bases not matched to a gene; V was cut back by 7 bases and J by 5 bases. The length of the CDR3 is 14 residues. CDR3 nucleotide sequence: TGTGCCAGCACTCCGGGACAGGGGAGTACTGAAGCTTTCTTT. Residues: CASTPGQGSTEAFF.

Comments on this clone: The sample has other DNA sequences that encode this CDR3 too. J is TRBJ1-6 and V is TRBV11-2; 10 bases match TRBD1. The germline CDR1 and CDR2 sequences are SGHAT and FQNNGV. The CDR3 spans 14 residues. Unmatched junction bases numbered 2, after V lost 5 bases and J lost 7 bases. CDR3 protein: CASSRQGANSPLHF. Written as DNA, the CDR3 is TGTGCCAGCAGCCGACAGGGGGCAAATTCACCCCTCCACTTT.

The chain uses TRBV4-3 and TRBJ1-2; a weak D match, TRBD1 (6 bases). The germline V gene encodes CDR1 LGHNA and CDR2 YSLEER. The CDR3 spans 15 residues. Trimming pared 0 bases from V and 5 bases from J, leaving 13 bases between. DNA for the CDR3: TGCGCCAGCAGCCAAGATACGGGGGCAGGGTATGGCTACACCTTC. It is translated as CASSQDTGAGYGYTF.

The CDR3 region has the DNA TGCGCCAGCAGCCCCCGGGCTAGCGGGAACACCGGGGAGCTGTTTTTT. Its translation is CASSPRASGNTGELFF. V gene TRBV4-1 combines with J gene TRBJ2-2, with 7 nucleotides matching TRBD2. The germline gives CDR1 MGHRA, CDR2 YSYEKL. CDR3 length: 16 amino acids. Trimming took 4 bases from V and 1 from J; bases not matched to a gene: 6.

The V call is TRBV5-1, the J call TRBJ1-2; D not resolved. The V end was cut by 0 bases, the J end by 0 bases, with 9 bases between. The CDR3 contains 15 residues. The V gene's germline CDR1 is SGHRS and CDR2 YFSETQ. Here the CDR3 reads CASSLVSGANYGYTF. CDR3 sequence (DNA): TGCGCCAGCAGCTTGGTTTCAGGAGCTAACTATGGCTACACCTTC.

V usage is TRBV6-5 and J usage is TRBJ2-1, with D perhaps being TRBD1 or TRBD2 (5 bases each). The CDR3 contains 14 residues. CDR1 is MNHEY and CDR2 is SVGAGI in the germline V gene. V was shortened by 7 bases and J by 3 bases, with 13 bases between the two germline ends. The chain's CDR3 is CASTKRDLYNEQFF. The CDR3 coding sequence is TGTGCCAGCACTAAGAGGGACCTCTACAATGAGCAGTTCTTC.

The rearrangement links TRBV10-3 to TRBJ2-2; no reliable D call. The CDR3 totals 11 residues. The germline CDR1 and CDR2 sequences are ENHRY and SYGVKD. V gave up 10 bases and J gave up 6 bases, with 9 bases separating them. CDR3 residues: CASRSAGELFF. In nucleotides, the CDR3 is TGTGCCAGCCGATCGGCCGGGGAGCTGTTTTTT.